Below are 13 T cell receptor beta chains sequenced from a single sample in a study of shared clonotypes between healthy human individuals. TCRdb's copy holds only in-frame clones and misses some; the assay was immunoSEQ multiplex PCR. The data contain 2 million to 2.5 million clones, roughly 94% of them singletons. Positively selected for CCR7, the CD45RO-negative cells used as naive CD8 cells excluded terminally differentiated effector memory CD45RA+ cells. Sequenced material: naive CD8+ T cells sorted from blood. Receptor source: a man between 18 and 35 years old in good health.

The rearrangement uses TRBV6-1 and TRBJ2-7; 7 bases are shared with TRBD1. The CDR3 runs to 13 residues. Germline trimming cut 5 bases from V and 3 bases from J; bases unmatched to any gene: 4. Per germline, CDR1 MNHNS and CDR2 SASEGT. CDR3 nucleotide sequence: TGTGCCAGCAGTTTAGGGGGCTTCTACGAGCAGTACTTC. Its translation: CASSLGGFYEQYF.

The V call is TRBV7-9, the J call TRBJ1-4; the D gene is possibly TRBD1 (5 bases). Trimming removed 5 bases from V and 7 bases from J, with 17 bases in between. The CDR3 has 15 amino acids. Germline V gives CDR1 SEHNR, CDR2 FQNEAQ (reference sequence). The CDR3 spells CASSPQRGFSEKLFF. CDR3 in DNA: TGTGCCAGCAGCCCCCAACGGGGGTTCAGTGAAAAACTGTTTTTT.

The chain employs TRBV27 and TRBJ2-7, with 9 bases aligning to TRBD1. Germline CDR1 MNHEY, CDR2 SMNVEV (reference sequence). The CDR3 is made up of 15 amino acids. The ends lost 5 bases at V and 2 bases at J; junction bases unmatched: 7. The DNA for the CDR3 is TGTGCCAGCAGTGAGGGGACAGGGACCGCCTACGAGCAGTACTTC. Translating gives CASSEGTGTAYEQYF.

J is TRBJ2-2 and V is TRBV6-5; TRBD2 matches 10 bases. Trimming at V came to 0 bases and at J to 3 bases, leaving 1 base not matched to a gene. This CDR3 spans 16 amino acids. Germline CDR1 and CDR2: MNHEY and SVGAGI. The CDR3 region is CASSYSSGGYTGELFF. CDR3 coding DNA: TGTGCCAGCAGTTACTCTAGCGGGGGGTACACCGGGGAGCTGTTTTTT.

A remark on this clone: Other DNA sequences in the sample encode the same CDR3. This chain connects TRBV7-9 to TRBJ1-1; D remains unclear. V gave up 5 bases and J gave up 1 base, with 11 bases separating them. The CDR3 is made up of 14 amino acids. From germline, CDR1 is SEHNR and CDR2 FQNEAQ (reference sequence). The CDR3 protein is CASSPRAGNTEAFF. The CDR3 nucleotides read TGTGCCAGCAGCCCCCGGGCCGGGAACACTGAAGCTTTCTTT.

The sample holds one count of this clone. The chain couples TRBV13 to TRBJ2-7; D may match TRBD1 or TRBD2 (6 bases each). Trimming removed 3 bases at V and 3 bases at J, with 18 bases between. The CDR3 spans 16 residues. Germline-derived CDR1 and CDR2 are PRHDT and FYEKMQ (reference sequence). The CDR3 loop is CASSLKVGGSYYEQYF. CDR3 in DNA: TGTGCCAGCAGCTTGAAGGTGGGGGGCTCCTACTACGAGCAGTACTTC.

The chain uses TRBV5-6 and TRBJ2-7, with D unresolved. The CDR3 has 15 amino acids. From germline, CDR1 is SGHDT and CDR2 YYEEEE. Deletions cut 0 bases from V and 4 bases from J, with 14 bases between. The CDR3 DNA follows: TGTGCCAGCAGCTTGGGTGGACCCCTCGGGTACGAGCAGTACTTC. Encoded protein: CASSLGGPLGYEQYF.

V gene TRBV9 combines with J gene TRBJ1-2; a weak D match, TRBD1 (5 bases). CDR1 and CDR2 from the germline V gene are SGDLS and YYNGEE. Trimming removed 5 bases at V and 8 bases at J, with 10 bases between. The CDR3 is 11 amino acids. This CDR3 reads CASRGTQGYTF. CDR3 in DNA: TGTGCCAGCAGAGGGACTCAAGGCTACACCTTC.

The chain combines TRBV9 with TRBJ2-7; TRBD2 agrees at 14 bases. V gave up 4 bases and J gave up 6 bases; unmatched junction bases: 6. CDR1 is SGDLS and CDR2 is YYNGEE in the germline V gene. The CDR3 has 15 amino acids. The CDR3 sequence is CASSLGLAGGREQYF. CDR3 nucleotides: TGTGCCAGCAGCTTAGGACTAGCGGGAGGACGCGAGCAGTACTTC.

This sequence joins TRBV6-6 and TRBJ2-1; 8 bases are shared with TRBD1. V lost 5 bases, J lost 3 bases, and 6 bases stayed unmatched. Germline assignment: CDR1 MNHNY and CDR2 SVGAGI (reference sequence). The CDR3 is made up of 15 amino acids. CDR3 sequence reads: CASSPDRGRYNEQFF. CDR3 nucleotide sequence: TGTGCCAGCAGTCCAGACAGGGGTCGCTACAATGAGCAGTTCTTC.

This sequence joins TRBV9 and TRBJ1-2; D is undetermined. V was cut by 0 bases and J by 8 bases, with 17 bases left in between. The length of the CDR3 is 15 residues. The V gene's germline CDR1 is SGDLS and CDR2 YYNGEE. Written as DNA, the CDR3 is TGTGCCAGCAGCGTAGCTAAGCACGGGAGCGACGGCTACACCTTC. It translates to CASSVAKHGSDGYTF.

This clone was detected once. The chain combines TRBV25-1 with TRBJ1-3; D remains unclear. The CDR3 totals 15 residues. Germline CDR1 and CDR2: MGHDK and SYGVNS. Trimming took off 1 base at V and 1 base at J, with 8 bases between the two ends. The CDR3 spells CASSEWRESGNTIYF. The CDR3 nucleotides are TGTGCCAGCAGTGAATGGAGGGAATCTGGAAACACCATATATTTT.

Only one count was recorded for this clone. The rearrangement links TRBV7-9 to TRBJ2-3; TRBD1 agrees at 8 bases. The CDR3 loop spans 12 amino acids. Germline CDR1 SEHNR, CDR2 FQNEAQ (reference sequence). V shed 0 bases and J 14 bases; nucleotides not matched to a gene: 4. CDR3 nucleotides: TGTGCCAGCAGCTTAGCGGGACAGGTACTGTATTTT. Translation: CASSLAGQVLYF.